This TCR beta chain was profiled in a study of T cells in localized non-small cell lung cancer. The CDR3 loop spans 16 amino acids. The germline V gene encodes CDR1 SGHVS and CDR2 FNYEAQ. The J segment lost 1 base and the V segment lost 4 bases, leaving 3 bases of the junction unmatched. Measured with immunoSEQ multiplex PCR; TCRdb has only the in-frame clones, and not every one. This table has fewer than 25,000 clones, 88% appearing once. This chain uses TRBV7-6 with TRBJ2-6; 8 bases line up with TRBD2. This sequence was found in a man aged 40 to 70 with stage II lung adenocarcinoma. Sample: PBMCs, taken before any cancer treatment. The CDR3 region is CASSSSGWSGANVLTF. CDR3 nucleotides: TGTGCCAGCAGCTCTAGCGGGTGGTCTGGGGCCAACGTCCTGACTTTC.